At least ten counts were recorded for the clone carrying this T cell receptor (beta chain). The CDR3 is 15 amino acids. V was trimmed by 5 bases and J by 0 bases, leaving 14 bases between them. The source of the sample is a study of regulatory T cells in long-lasting Graves disease. Sample time point: newly diagnosed GD, antithyroid drugs for less than 3 months. Isolated PBMC RNA provided the starting material for the TCR library. Patients came from an endocrinology department in Xi'an, China. Through Arm-PCR of CDR3 regions and iRepertoire HTBI primers, TCR beta libraries were built. TCRdb re-called the multiplex PCR reads through MiXCR, storing one row per CDR3 protein. Of roughly 250,000 distinct CDR3 sequences listed, 15% to 20% were seen once; the top ten hold 12% to 15%. A further study also used this sample, focusing on T cells in Graves' hyperthyroidism and ophthalmopathy. That study adds: During a first-round RT-PCR of the TCR CDR3, the HTBI primer set was used. From stable hyperthyroidism, ophthalmopathy was separated by a 13 V-J model.

Material: peripheral blood mononuclear cells (PBMCs), obtained at new diagnosis, from a patient treated with antithyroid drugs. The sequence derives from a woman in her twenties or thirties with Graves disease. The gene calls are TRBV12-3 or TRBV12-4 and TRBJ2-7, with D unclear. CDR3 coding DNA: TGTGCCAGCAGTCGACATTGGGCGGTCTCCTACGAGCAGTACTTC. This translates into CASSRHWAVSYEQYF.